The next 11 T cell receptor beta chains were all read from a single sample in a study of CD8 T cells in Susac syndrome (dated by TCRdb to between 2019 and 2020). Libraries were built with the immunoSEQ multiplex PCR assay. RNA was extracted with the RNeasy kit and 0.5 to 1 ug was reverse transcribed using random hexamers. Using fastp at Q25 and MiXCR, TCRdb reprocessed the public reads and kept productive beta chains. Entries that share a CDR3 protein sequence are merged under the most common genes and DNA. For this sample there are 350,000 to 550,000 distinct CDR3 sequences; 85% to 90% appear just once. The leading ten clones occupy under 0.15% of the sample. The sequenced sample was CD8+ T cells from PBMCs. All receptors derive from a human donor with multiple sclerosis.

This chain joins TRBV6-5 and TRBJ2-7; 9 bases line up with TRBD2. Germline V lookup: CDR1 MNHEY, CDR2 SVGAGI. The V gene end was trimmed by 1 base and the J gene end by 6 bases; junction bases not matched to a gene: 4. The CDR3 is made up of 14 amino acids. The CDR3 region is CASSYLAGDLEQYF. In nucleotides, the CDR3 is TGTGCCAGCAGTTACTTAGCGGGAGATCTCGAGCAGTACTTC.

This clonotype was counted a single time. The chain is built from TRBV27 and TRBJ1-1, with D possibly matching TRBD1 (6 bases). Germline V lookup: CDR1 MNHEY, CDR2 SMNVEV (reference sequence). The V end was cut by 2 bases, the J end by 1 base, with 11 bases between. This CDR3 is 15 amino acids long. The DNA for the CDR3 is TGTGCCAGCAGTTTAATTGGGGGCGCGAACACTGAAGCTTTCTTT. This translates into CASSLIGGANTEAFF.

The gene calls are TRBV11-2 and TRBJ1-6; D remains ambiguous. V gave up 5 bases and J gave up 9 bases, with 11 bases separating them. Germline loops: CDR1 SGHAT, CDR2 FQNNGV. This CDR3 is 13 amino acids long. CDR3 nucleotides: TGTGCCAGCAGCCCTAGGCTGGGTTCACCCCTCCACTTT. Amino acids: CASSPRLGSPLHF.

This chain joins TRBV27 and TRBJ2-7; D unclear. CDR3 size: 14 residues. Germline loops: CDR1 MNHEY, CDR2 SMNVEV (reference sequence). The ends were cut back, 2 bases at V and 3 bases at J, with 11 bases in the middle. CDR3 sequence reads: CASSLRGRSYEQYF. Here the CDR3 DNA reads TGTGCCAGCAGTTTAAGAGGTAGGAGCTACGAGCAGTACTTC.

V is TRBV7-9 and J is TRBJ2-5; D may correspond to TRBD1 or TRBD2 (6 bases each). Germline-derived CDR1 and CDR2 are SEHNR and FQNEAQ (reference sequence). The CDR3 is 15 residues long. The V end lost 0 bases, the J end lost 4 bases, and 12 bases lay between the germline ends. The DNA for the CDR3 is TGTGCCAGCAGCTTAGCCATAGGAGGGGGAGAGACCCAGTACTTC. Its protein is CASSLAIGGGETQYF.

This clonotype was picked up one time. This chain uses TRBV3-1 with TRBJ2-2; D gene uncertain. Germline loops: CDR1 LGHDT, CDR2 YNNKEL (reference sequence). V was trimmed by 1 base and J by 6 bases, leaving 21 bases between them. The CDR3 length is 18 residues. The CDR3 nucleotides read TGTGCCAGCAGCCAAGCTCCTATCGCAGAGCATGAATCCGGGGAGCTGTTTTTT. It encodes CASSQAPIAEHESGELFF.

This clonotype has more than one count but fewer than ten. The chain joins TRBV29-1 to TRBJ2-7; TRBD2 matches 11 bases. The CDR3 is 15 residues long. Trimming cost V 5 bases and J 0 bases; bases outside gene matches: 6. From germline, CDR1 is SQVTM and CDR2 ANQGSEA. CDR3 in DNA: TGCAGCGTTCGTTGGACTAGCGGGTCCTCCTACGAGCAGTACTTC. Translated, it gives CSVRWTSGSSYEQYF.

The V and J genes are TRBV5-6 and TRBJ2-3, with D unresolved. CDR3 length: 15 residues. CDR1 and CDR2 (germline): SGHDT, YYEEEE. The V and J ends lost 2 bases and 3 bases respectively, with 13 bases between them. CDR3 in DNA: TGTGCCAGCAGCTTTGGCCCCTCGGCGACAGATACGCAGTATTTT. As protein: CASSFGPSATDTQYF.

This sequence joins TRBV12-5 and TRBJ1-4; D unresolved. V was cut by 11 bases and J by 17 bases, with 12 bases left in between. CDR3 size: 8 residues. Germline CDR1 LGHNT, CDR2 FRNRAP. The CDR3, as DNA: TGTGCTGTGGATAGGGCCTTTTTT. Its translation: CAVDRAFF. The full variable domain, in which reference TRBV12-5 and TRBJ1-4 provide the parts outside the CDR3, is DARVTQTPRHKVTEMGQEVTMRCQPILGHNTVFWYRQTMMQGLELLAYFRNRAPLDDSGMPKDRFSAEMPDATLATLKIQPSEPRDSAVYFCAVDRAFFGSGTQLSVL.

The CDR3 bases are TGTGCCAGTAGTATCCTGGGGGTGAACACTGAAGCTTTCTTT. This encodes CASSILGVNTEAFF. The rearrangement joins TRBV19 to TRBJ1-1; TRBD1 might be the D (5 bases). Germline lookup yields CDR1 LNHDA and CDR2 SQIVND (reference sequence). V was clipped by 3 bases and J by 0 bases, with 8 bases between them. The CDR3 has 14 amino acids. Full variable domain (outside the CDR3, taken from reference TRBV19 and TRBJ1-1): DGGITQSPKYLFRKEGQNVTLSCEQNLNHDAMYWYRQDPGQGLRLIYYSQIVNDFQKGDIAEGYSVSREKKESFPLTVTSAQKNPTAFYLCASSILGVNTEAFFGQGTRLTVV.

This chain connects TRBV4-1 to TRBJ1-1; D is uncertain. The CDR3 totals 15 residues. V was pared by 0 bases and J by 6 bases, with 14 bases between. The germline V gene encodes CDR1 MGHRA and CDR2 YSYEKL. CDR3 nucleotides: TGCGCCAGCAGCCAAGAACCCCTCCGGGATTCTGAAGCTTTCTTT. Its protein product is CASSQEPLRDSEAFF.